One T cell receptor beta chain is described in this entry. The data were taken from a study of blood T cell repertoires in COVID-19. Repertoires were generated with immunoSEQ multiplex PCR, while TCRdb's copy carries only in-frame clones and drops some. The sample lists about 250,000 clones; about 86% were seen once. The CDR3 is 17 amino acids. V gave up 2 bases and J gave up 0 bases; unmatched junction bases: 2. Germline CDR1 reads SGHTA; CDR2 reads FQGTGA. The chain carries TRBV7-3 and TRBJ2-2, with TRBD2 matching over 11 bases. Sequenced sample: peripheral blood. This clonotype was sampled from a man in his forties with active or convalescent COVID-19. CDR3 amino acids: CASSLSGLAANTGELFF. CDR3 nucleotide sequence: TGTGCCAGCAGCTTATCGGGACTAGCGGCGAACACCGGGGAGCTGTTTTTT. Drawing the rest from reference TRBV7-3 and TRBJ2-2, the complete variable domain is GAGVSQTPSNKVTEKGKYVELRCDPISGHTALYWYRQSLGQGPEFLIYFQGTGAADDSGLPNDRFFAVRPEGSVSTLKIQRTERGDSAVYLCASSLSGLAANTGELFFGEGSRLTVL.